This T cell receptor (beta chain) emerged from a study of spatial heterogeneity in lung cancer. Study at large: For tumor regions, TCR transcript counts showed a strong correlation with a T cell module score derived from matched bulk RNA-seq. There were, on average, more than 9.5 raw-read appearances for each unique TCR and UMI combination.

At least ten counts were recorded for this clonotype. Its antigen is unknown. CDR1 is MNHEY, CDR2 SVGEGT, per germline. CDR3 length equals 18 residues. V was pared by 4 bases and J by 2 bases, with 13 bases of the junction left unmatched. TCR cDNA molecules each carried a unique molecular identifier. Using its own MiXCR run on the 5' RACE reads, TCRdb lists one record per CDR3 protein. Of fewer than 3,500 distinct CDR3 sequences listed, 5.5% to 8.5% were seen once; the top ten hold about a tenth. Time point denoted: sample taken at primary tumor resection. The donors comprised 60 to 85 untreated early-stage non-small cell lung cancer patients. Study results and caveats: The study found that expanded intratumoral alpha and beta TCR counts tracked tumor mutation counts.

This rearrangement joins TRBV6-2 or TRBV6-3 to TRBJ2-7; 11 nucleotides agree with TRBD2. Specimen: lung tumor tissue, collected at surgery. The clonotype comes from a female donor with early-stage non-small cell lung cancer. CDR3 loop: CASSSPGGRGLAAYEQYF. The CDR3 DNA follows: TGTGCCAGCAGTTCCCCAGGGGGCCGGGGACTAGCGGCCTACGAGCAGTACTTC.